This T cell receptor (beta chain) was recovered during a study of cytomegalovirus exposure and HLA in healthy donors. Study-wide context: The early release's HLA-typed donors yielded approximately 85 million unique TCRs. Study findings and constraints: The later analysis indicated that the majority of CMV-associated TCR beta chains appeared HLA-restricted.

V lost 1 base and J 5 bases, leaving 3 bases between the germline ends. Germline values: CDR1 SGHVS, CDR2 FQNEAQ. The CDR3 is 12 amino acids. The PCR employed 60 Vbeta primers together with 13 Jbeta primers. Some clones are missing from TCRdb's copy, which holds only in-frame ones; the method was immunoSEQ multiplex PCR. The table lists 270,000 or so clones, about nine tenths of them singletons. Remarks on this clone: The target antigen is unknown.

The chain joins TRBV7-8 to TRBJ2-1; D unresolved. The specimen sequenced was PBMCs. This receptor was obtained from a girl aged 2 to 10 in good health and CMV-seronegative. For the CDR3, the DNA is TGTGCCAGCAGCTTAGTCGACAATGAGCAGTTCTTC. It yields the protein CASSLVDNEQFF.